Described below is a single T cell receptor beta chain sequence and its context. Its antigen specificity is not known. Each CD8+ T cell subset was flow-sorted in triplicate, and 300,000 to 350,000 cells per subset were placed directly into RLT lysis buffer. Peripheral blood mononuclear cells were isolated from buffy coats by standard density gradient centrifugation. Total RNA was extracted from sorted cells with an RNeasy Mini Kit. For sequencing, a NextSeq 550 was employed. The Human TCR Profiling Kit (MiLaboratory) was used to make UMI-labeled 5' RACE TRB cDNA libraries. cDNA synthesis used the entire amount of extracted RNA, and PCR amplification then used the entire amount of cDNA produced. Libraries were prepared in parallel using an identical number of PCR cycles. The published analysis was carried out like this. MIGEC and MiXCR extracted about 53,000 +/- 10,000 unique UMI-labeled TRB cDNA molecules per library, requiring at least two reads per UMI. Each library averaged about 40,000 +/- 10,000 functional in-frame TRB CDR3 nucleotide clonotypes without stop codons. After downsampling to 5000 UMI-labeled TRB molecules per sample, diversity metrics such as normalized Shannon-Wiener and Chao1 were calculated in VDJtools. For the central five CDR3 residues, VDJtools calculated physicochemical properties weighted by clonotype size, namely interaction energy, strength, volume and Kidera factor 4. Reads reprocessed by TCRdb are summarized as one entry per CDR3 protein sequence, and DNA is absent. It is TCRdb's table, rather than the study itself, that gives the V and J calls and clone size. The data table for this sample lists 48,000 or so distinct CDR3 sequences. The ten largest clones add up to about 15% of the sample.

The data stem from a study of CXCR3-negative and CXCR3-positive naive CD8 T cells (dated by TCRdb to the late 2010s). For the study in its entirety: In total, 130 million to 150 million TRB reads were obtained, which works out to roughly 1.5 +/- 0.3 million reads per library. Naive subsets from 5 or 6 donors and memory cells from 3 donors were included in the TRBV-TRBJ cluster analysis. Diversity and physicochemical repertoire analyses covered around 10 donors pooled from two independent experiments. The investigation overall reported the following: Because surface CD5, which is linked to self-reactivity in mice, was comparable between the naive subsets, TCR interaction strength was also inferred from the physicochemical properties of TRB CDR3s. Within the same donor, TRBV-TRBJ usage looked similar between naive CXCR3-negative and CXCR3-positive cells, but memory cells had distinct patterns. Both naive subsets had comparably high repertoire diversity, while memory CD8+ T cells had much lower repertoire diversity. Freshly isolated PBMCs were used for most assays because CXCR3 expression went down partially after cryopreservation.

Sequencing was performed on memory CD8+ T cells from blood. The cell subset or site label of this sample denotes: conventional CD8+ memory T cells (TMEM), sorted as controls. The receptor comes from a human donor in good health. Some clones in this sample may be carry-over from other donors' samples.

The CDR3 region: CSVEFLVYEQYF. The chain is assembled from TRBV29-1 and TRBJ2-7. From the germline V gene, CDR1 is SQVTM and CDR2 is ANQGSEA. Inclusive of the bounding cysteine and phenylalanine, the CDR3 is 12 residues long. No DNA appears here.